The text below deals with one T cell receptor (beta chain). The CDR3 has 15 residues. V lost 0 bases and J lost 2, with 8 bases in between. Per germline, CDR1 LGHNA and CDR2 YNFKEQ. This sample stems from a study of T cell clonotyping in hematopoietic cell transplantation. Assay: immunoSEQ multiplex PCR; the TCRdb copy retains only in-frame clones and omits some. Of just over 8,500 clones in the sample, 75% to 85% were seen once. Samples: about 28 days before transplant, then days 30, 100 and 180 after. Sequencing was performed on PBMCs, taken 180 days after allogeneic stem cell transplant. The chain combines TRBV4-2 with TRBJ1-3; no definite D call. The source is a female patient aged 25-39 years who had an allogeneic stem cell transplant, so the T cells may come from the graft donor. Some clones in this sample may be carry-over from other donors' samples. The CDR3 nucleotides read TGTGCCAGCAGCCAAGAGAGAGGGACTGGAAACACCATATATTTT. Amino acids: CASSQERGTGNTIYF.